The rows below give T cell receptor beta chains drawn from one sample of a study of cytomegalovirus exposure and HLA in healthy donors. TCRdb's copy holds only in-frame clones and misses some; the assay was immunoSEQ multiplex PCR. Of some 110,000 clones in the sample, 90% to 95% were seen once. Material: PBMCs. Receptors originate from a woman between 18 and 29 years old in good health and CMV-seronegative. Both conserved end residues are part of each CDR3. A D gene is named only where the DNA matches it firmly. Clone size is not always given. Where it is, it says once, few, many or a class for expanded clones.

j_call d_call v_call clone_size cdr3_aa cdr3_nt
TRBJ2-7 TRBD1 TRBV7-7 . CASSPGQGFVNEQYF TGTGCCAGCAGCCCCGGACAGGGTTTCGTGAACGAGCAGTACTTC
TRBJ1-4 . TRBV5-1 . CASSLLGANEKLFF TGCGCCAGCAGCTTGCTAGGAGCTAATGAAAAACTGTTTTTT
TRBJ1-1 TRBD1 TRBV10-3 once CAISETGGEYTEAFF TGTGCCATCAGTGAGACAGGGGGCGAATACACTGAAGCTTTCTTT
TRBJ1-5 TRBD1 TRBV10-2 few CATKLRQGGEPQHF TGCGCCACGAAACTACGACAGGGCGGGGAGCCCCAGCATTTT
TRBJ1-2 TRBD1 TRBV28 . CASMGTGGVVWGYTF TGTGCCAGCATGGGGACAGGGGGGGTGGTGTGGGGCTACACCTTC
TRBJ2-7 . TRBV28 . CASRGGAGTYEQYF TGTGCCAGCAGGGGGGGAGCGGGTACCTACGAGCAGTACTTC
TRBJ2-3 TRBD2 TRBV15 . CATSRERGVTYTQYF TGTGCCACCAGCAGAGAGCGGGGGGTAACATATACGCAGTATTTT
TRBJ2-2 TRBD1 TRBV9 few CASSPAAGGVGELFF TGTGCCAGCAGCCCCGCGGCAGGGGGTGTCGGGGAGCTGTTTTTT
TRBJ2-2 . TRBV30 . CAWSVRGATGELFF TGTGCCTGGAGTGTACGGGGGGCCACCGGGGAGCTGTTTTTT
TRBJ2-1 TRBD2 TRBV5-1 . CASSLAGGGQDEQFF TGCGCCAGCAGCTTAGCGGGAGGTGGGCAGGATGAGCAGTTCTTC
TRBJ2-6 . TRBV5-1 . CASSGDRFAPGANVLTF TGCGCCAGCAGCGGTGACAGGTTTGCACCTGGGGCCAACGTCCTGACTTTC
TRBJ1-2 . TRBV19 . CASNFARGTGGYTF TGTGCCAGTAACTTCGCCCGGGGGACGGGGGGCTACACCTTC
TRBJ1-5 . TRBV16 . CASSQWSGSNQPQHF TGTGCCAGCAGCCAATGGTCCGGGAGCAATCAGCCCCAGCATTTT
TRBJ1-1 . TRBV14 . CASSQGRGTEAFF TGTGCCAGCAGCCAAGGTCGAGGGACTGAAGCTTTCTTT
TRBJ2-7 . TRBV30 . CAWGSSYEQYF TGTGCCTGGGGCAGCTCCTACGAGCAGTACTTC
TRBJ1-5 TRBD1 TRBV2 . CASSKGQNSNQPQHF TGTGCCAGCAGTAAGGGACAGAACTCCAATCAGCCCCAGCATTTT
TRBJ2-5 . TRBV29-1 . CSVLLTGTKEETQYF TGCAGCGTCCTACTGACAGGTACAAAGGAAGAGACCCAGTACTTC
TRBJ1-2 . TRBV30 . CAWSVLGLARYYGYTF TGTGCCTGGAGTGTATTGGGCCTGGCCAGATACTATGGCTACACCTTC
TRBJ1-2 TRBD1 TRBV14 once CASSQWGQVGSGYTF TGTGCCAGCAGCCAATGGGGACAGGTGGGATCCGGCTACACCTTC
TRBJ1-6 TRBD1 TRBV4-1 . CASSPPQGGFNSPLHF TGCGCCAGCAGCCCCCCCCAGGGGGGCTTTAATTCACCCCTCCACTTT
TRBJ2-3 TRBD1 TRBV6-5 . CASSYFGQGADTQYF TGTGCCAGCAGTTACTTTGGACAGGGAGCAGATACGCAGTATTTT
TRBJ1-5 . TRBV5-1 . CASSLGGGNQPQHF TGCGCCAGCAGCTTGGGGGGGGGCAATCAGCCCCAGCATTTT
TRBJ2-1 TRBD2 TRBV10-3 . CAISDLGGGPSSYNEQFF TGTGCCATCAGTGATTTGGGCGGGGGGCCGAGCTCCTACAATGAGCAGTTCTTC
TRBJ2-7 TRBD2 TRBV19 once CASSPGLAGLYEQYF TGTGCCAGTAGTCCTGGACTAGCGGGTCTATACGAGCAGTACTTC
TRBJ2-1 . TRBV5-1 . CASSFAMTAGYNEQFF TGCGCCAGCAGCTTCGCTATGACGGCGGGCTACAATGAGCAGTTCTTC
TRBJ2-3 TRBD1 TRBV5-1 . CASSPDRGNTDTQYF TGCGCCAGCAGCCCGGACAGGGGAAACACAGATACGCAGTATTTT
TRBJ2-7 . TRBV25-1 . CASSGFYYPDYEQYF TGTGCCAGCAGTGGATTTTACTACCCTGACTACGAGCAGTACTTC
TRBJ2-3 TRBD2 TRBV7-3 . CASSLSGGDQDTQYF TGTGCCAGCAGCTTATCCGGGGGGGACCAAGATACGCAGTATTTT
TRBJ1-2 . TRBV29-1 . CSGSQGYGYTF TGCAGCGGCTCACAGGGTTATGGCTACACCTTC
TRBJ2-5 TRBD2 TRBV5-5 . CASSLGFLAGGGAETQYF TGTGCCAGCAGCTTGGGGTTCCTAGCGGGAGGAGGGGCGGAGACCCAGTACTTC
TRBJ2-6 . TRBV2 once CASSEAVVGVSNVLTF TGTGCCAGCAGTGAAGCGGTGGTTGGAGTTTCCAACGTCCTGACTTTC